Below, 21 T cell receptor beta chains from the same sample are listed, as sequenced in a study of regulatory T cells in long-lasting Graves disease. The time point was: newly diagnosed GD, antithyroid drugs for less than 3 months. The TCR library was prepared using RNA isolated from PBMCs. Building the TCR beta libraries relied on iRepertoire HTBI primers, and CDR3 regions underwent Arm-PCR. MiXCR was run by TCRdb on the multiplex PCR reads, yielding one entry per CDR3 protein. This table holds around 250,000 distinct CDR3 sequences, under 20% found once. These data were also reused for a study on T cells in Graves' hyperthyroidism and ophthalmopathy.

The sequences come from peripheral blood mononuclear cells (PBMCs), collected at new diagnosis, from a patient treated with antithyroid drugs. These receptor sequences come from a woman between 25 and 40 years old with Graves disease.

This clonotype was recorded at least ten times. This chain links TRBV10-1 with TRBJ2-1; 8 nucleotides line up with TRBD2. Germline CDR1 reads WNHNN; CDR2 reads SYGVQD (reference sequence). V trimming: 0 bases; J trimming: 8 bases; junction bases outside the gene matches: 6. The CDR3 totals 15 residues. The CDR3 here is CASSESISGVHEQFF. DNA of the CDR3: TGCGCCAGCAGTGAGTCTATTAGCGGGGTTCATGAGCAGTTCTTC.

The table lists this clonotype with many counts. The chain links TRBV11-2 to TRBJ2-7, with D possibly TRBD1 on 6 matching bases. CDR3 size: 14 residues. The germline V and J ends were trimmed by 1 base and 6 bases, with 13 bases remaining between them. Germline CDR1 is SGHAT and CDR2 is FQNNGV. CDR3 loop: CASSLGTEVGEQYF. The CDR3, as DNA: TGTGCCAGCAGCTTAGGGACAGAGGTGGGCGAGCAGTACTTC.

This clonotype was seen at least ten times. This chain connects TRBV27 to TRBJ1-1; D is undetermined. The length of the CDR3 is 15 residues. The germline CDR1 and CDR2 sequences are MNHEY and SMNVEV (reference sequence). Trimming took off 5 bases at V and 5 bases at J, with 18 bases between the two ends. This CDR3 is CASSPPGSPGTEAFF. Written as DNA, the CDR3 is TGTGCCAGCAGTCCTCCGGGCAGTCCGGGTACTGAAGCTTTCTTT.

This clonotype was recorded at least ten times. The chain combines TRBV9 with TRBJ2-7; no clear D. The CDR3 sequence is 15 residues long. CDR1 SGDLS and CDR2 YYNGEE come from the germline V gene. V was trimmed by 2 bases and J by 3 bases, leaving 15 bases between them. The CDR3: CASSVDPSAGYEQYF. CDR3 bases: TGTGCCAGCAGCGTGGACCCCTCCGCAGGCTACGAGCAGTACTTC.

This clonotype occurred many times. The chain employs TRBV27 and TRBJ1-2; 8 nucleotides line up with TRBD1. The ends lost 3 bases at V and 9 bases at J; junction bases unmatched: 9. The germline V gene has CDR1 MNHEY and CDR2 SMNVEV (reference sequence). This CDR3 has 14 amino acids. The CDR3 spells CASSFWWRQGRYTF. The DNA for the CDR3 is TGTGCCAGCAGTTTTTGGTGGAGACAGGGGCGCTACACCTTC.

The chain employs TRBV29-1 and TRBJ1-2; D is possibly TRBD1 (5 bases). Deletions cut 7 bases from V and 6 bases from J, with 9 bases between. Per the germline V gene, CDR1 is SQVTM and CDR2 is ANQGSEA. The CDR3 is made up of 10 amino acids. The CDR3 sequence: CSGGTDGYTF. The CDR3 DNA reads TGCAGCGGTGGGACGGATGGCTACACCTTC. Together with reference TRBV29-1 and TRBJ1-2, the CDR3 gives the full variable domain: SAVISQKPSRDICQRGTSLTIQCQVDSQVTMMFWYRQQPGQSLTLIATANQGSEATYESGFVIDKFPISRPNLTFSTLTVSNMSPEDSSIYLCSGGTDGYTFGSGTRLTVV.

This clonotype has only one observation. This chain links TRBV20-1 with TRBJ2-7; 8 nucleotides align to TRBD2. The CDR3 is made up of 16 amino acids. Looked up from germline, CDR1 is DFQATT and CDR2 is SNEGSKA (reference sequence). V was pared by 1 base and J by 4 bases, with 12 bases of the junction left unmatched. The CDR3 sequence: CSARAEGLGFEYEQYF. The CDR3 DNA is TGCAGTGCTAGAGCCGAGGGACTAGGTTTTGAGTACGAGCAGTACTTC.

The chain links TRBV6-2 or TRBV6-3 to TRBJ1-6; D gene uncertain. V was shortened by 6 bases and J by 3 bases, with 12 bases between the two germline ends. This CDR3 comprises 15 residues. CDR1 MNHEY and CDR2 SVGEGT come from the germline V gene. CDR3 residues: CASRPINDYNSPLHF. For the CDR3, the DNA is TGTGCCAGCAGGCCCATCAACGACTATAATTCACCCCTCCACTTT.

The chain links TRBV12-3 or TRBV12-4 to TRBJ2-6; a possible D gene is TRBD2 (6 bases). V was shortened by 5 bases and J by 4 bases, with 18 bases between the two germline ends. The CDR3 spans 17 residues. The DNA for the CDR3 is TGTGCCAGCAGTCTTGCGGAGGGGTTGACCGGGGCCAACGTCCTGACTTTC. Residues: CASSLAEGLTGANVLTF.

This clonotype was counted many times. The chain carries TRBV3-1 and TRBJ1-2, with 8 bases aligning to TRBD1. The ends lost 1 base at V and 7 bases at J; junction bases unmatched: 5. CDR1 is LGHDT and CDR2 is YNNKEL in the germline V gene (reference sequence). This CDR3 region has 14 residues. CDR3 residues: CASSQGDRGGGYTF. The CDR3 nucleotides read TGTGCCAGCAGCCAAGGAGACAGGGGCGGTGGCTACACCTTC.

At least ten counts were recorded for this clonotype. The chain uses TRBV3-1 and TRBJ1-1; TRBD1 might be the D (5 bases). Trimming stripped 4 bases from V and 1 base from J, with 7 bases between. This CDR3 has 13 residues. Germline-derived CDR1 and CDR2 are LGHDT and YNNKEL (reference sequence). DNA for the CDR3: TGTGCCAGCAGCCGGGGGGGGAACACTGAAGCTTTCTTT. Amino acids: CASSRGGNTEAFF.

This clonotype was found a few times. This may come from a read error, since a much larger clone is one base off. This chain connects TRBV20-1 to TRBJ1-1, with D possibly being TRBD1 (6 bases). The V gene's germline CDR1 is DFQATT and CDR2 SNEGSKA (reference sequence). The CDR3 runs to 15 residues. CDR3 sequence (DNA): TGCAGTGCTGGCTCCGGGGGGCGGATGAACACTGAAGCTTCCTTT. Translated, it gives CSAGSGGRMNTEASF.

The sample holds many counts of this clonotype. The chain is built from TRBV12-3 or TRBV12-4 and TRBJ1-5; no definite D call. The CDR3 has 15 residues. V lost 2 bases, J lost 0 bases, and 8 bases lay in between. The DNA for the CDR3 is TGTGCCAGCAGTTTAAGGACCTCTAGCAATCAGCCCCAGCATTTT. Translated: CASSLRTSSNQPQHF.

The table lists this clonotype with many counts. The V call is TRBV7-9, the J call TRBJ1-1; 8 bases line up with TRBD1. CDR1 and CDR2 from the germline V gene are SEHNR and FQNEAQ (reference sequence). The CDR3 loop spans 14 amino acids. J gave up 9 bases and V 5 bases, and 11 bases lay outside the gene matches. CDR3 coding DNA: TGTGCCAGCAGCAGAACTGACAGGGGAATGCAAGCTTTCTTT. This codes for CASSRTDRGMQAFF.

The chain links TRBV3-1 to TRBJ1-1, with 7 bases that match TRBD1. The CDR3 runs to 16 residues. Germline trimming cut 3 bases from V and 5 bases from J; bases unmatched to any gene: 12. Germline V CDR1 and CDR2: LGHDT, YNNKEL (reference sequence). CDR3: CASSHITTTGETEAFF. CDR3 DNA sequence: TGTGCCAGCAGCCACATTACTACAACAGGGGAGACTGAAGCTTTCTTT.

The table lists this clonotype with a few counts. This may be a read error: a much more frequent sequence differs by one nucleotide. Since no conserved phenylalanine or tryptophan closes the CDR3, a read error is the likely cause. The chain uses TRBV7-6 and TRBJ2-1; 12 nucleotides align to TRBD2. J gave up 4 bases and V 5 bases, and 3 bases lay outside the gene matches. Germline assignment: CDR1 SGHVS and CDR2 FNYEAQ. The CDR3 runs 15 residues. As DNA, the CDR3 is TGTGCCAGCAGCCAAGGACTAGCGGGGTACAATGAGCAGTTCCTC. It is translated as CASSQGLAGYNEQFL.

As concerns this clonotype: A far larger clone is just one base off, so this is likely a read error. V gene TRBV7-9 combines with J gene TRBJ2-1, with D possibly TRBD1 on 5 matching bases. The CDR3 contains 14 residues. Germline loops: CDR1 SEHNR, CDR2 FQNEAQ (reference sequence). Trimming left V 5 bases short and J 0 bases short, with 8 bases between. CDR3 coding DNA: TGTGCCAGCAGCCCCGACAGCTCCTACAATGAGCAGTTCTTC. It is translated as CASSPDSSYNEQFF.

This clonotype has a count of ten or more. At one end, the junction sequence differs from germline, possibly due to a read error. This chain connects TRBV5-1 to TRBJ1-2; 7 bases align to TRBD1. Germline V lookup: CDR1 SGHRS, CDR2 YFSETQ. This CDR3 region has 14 residues. The CDR3: CASSSGGWLDGYTF. The CDR3 nucleotides are TGTGCCAGCAGCTCAGGGGGTTGGCTAGATGGCTACACCTTC.

At least ten counts were recorded for this clonotype. Possible read error: a much larger clone is one base away. The chain carries TRBV18 and TRBJ2-7; possible D gene TRBD2, 5 bases. Germline V gene data show CDR1 as KGHSH and CDR2 as LQKENI. V was trimmed by 3 bases and J by 2 bases, leaving 17 bases between them. The CDR3 totals 16 residues. The CDR3 region is CASSPLGRVSPYEQYF. CDR3 in DNA: TGTGCCAGCTCACCGTTAGGGCGGGTTAGCCCCTACGAGCAGTACTTC.

In this sample, this clonotype turned up many times. The genes are TRBV5-1 and TRBJ2-1; D is undetermined. The germline V gene has CDR1 SGHRS and CDR2 YFSETQ. The CDR3 length is 13 residues. The V and J ends lost 0 bases and 5 bases respectively, with 6 bases between them. CDR3 protein: CASSLAVDNEQFF. The CDR3 region has the DNA TGCGCCAGCAGCTTGGCCGTAGACAATGAGCAGTTCTTC.

This clonotype has ten or more counts. V gene TRBV6-5 combines with J gene TRBJ2-2; 9 nucleotides line up with TRBD1. Germline values: CDR1 MNHEY, CDR2 SVGAGI. CDR3 size: 16 residues. J was trimmed by 5 bases and V by 4 bases; bases with no gene match: 8. CDR3 sequence reads: CASSSPGTGITGELFF. The CDR3 DNA reads TGTGCCAGCAGTTCCCCCGGGACAGGGATAACCGGGGAGCTGTTTTTT.